This T cell receptor beta chain was sequenced in a study of Graves' ophthalmopathy and Graves' hyperthyroidism (dated by TCRdb to 2016 to 2019). Study-level background: Peripheral blood was collected at initial diagnosis, before any treatment. In total, 120 to 150 blood samples were TCR-sequenced: roughly 45 ophthalmopathy, over 70 hyperthyroidism and some 17 hyperthyroidism-to-ophthalmopathy patients. The roughly 90 discovery patients were divided at random into training and test sets in a 7:3 ratio. To explore V-J signatures that separate ophthalmopathy from hyperthyroidism, a discovery set of about 100 patients was enrolled, consisting of about 41 with ophthalmopathy and approximately 60 with stable hyperthyroidism. An independent validation cohort was composed of 18 hyperthyroidism patients and some 16 patients who later progressed from hyperthyroidism to ophthalmopathy. Once sampling was done, hyperthyroidism patients were given methimazole at a starting dose of 30 mg daily, while ophthalmopathy patients were given high-dose intravenous methylprednisolone. In over five hyperthyroidism patients, T-cell repertoires of thyroid tissue and blood were compared. To tell Graves' ophthalmopathy apart from Graves' hyperthyroidism, and to predict which patients would progress to ophthalmopathy, the study relied on TCR beta repertoire signatures. Points the paper makes about the study in general: Most of the expanded thyroid clonotypes with a frequency above 0.001 were also detected in blood, and it was suggested that the thyroid immune response may be reflected by blood repertoires. Sample size was not statistically predetermined, and group allocation was not concealed from the investigators. In cross-validation, the 13-signature model distinguished ophthalmopathy from stable hyperthyroidism with around 86% sensitivity and roughly 81% specificity, while in the test set the corresponding values were about 80% and 75%. In validation, the model predicted ophthalmopathy progression with 70.59% sensitivity and around 72% specificity; roughly eleven predicted patients were CT-confirmed with GO in a median of 6.5 months.

Ophthalmopathy patients had moderately to severely active disease, Clinical Activity Score of at least 3, NOSPECS grade of at least 4, and disease duration under 3 months. Anyone with other autoimmune diseases, uncontrolled infections, pregnancy or lactation was excluded from the study. Diagnosis relied on clinical symptoms, serum thyroxine, TRAb, thyroid ultrasound and orbital computed tomography. Using Ficoll-Paque density gradient centrifugation, PBMCs were isolated from 8.5 to 10 ml of fresh peripheral blood. Trizol reagent was used to extract the total RNA, and its quality was then checked on an Agilent 2100 Bioanalyzer. This clonotype was observed at least ten times. Its antigen has not been determined. Base qualities are not provided; no much larger clone lies one nucleotide away. TCR beta CDR3 regions were amplified from RNA transcripts for repertoire sequencing. The first round was an RT-PCR using HTBI primers with the Qiagen OneStep RT-PCR kit, and this first round was followed by a second-round multiplex PCR, then size selection and purification. The libraries underwent paired-end sequencing with 100 bp reads on an Illumina HiSeq2000. Per the authors' processing: Reads were processed with SOAPnuke, discarding reads with adapters, uncalled bases, mean Phred below 15, or no exact constant-primer or identifier match. COPE v1.2.5 was used to merge the high-quality paired reads. Each unique nucleotide sequence was defined as a clonotype, and clonotypes were aligned to IMGT TRB V, D and J references with MiTCR v1.1. The analysis was limited to V-J combinations with a frequency above 0.0001, which together covered 99.2% of repertoires. For each V-J combination, a TCR clonal expansion and chaos score was defined as F50 clonal expansion divided by the chaos observed in the TCRdist matrix. Features were reduced by Welch's t-statistics and random forest to around 13 V-J combinations, which fed a naive Bayes classifier. The similarity between thyroid and blood repertoires was quantified using the Morisita-Horn index. The public reads were reprocessed in TCRdb via fastp at Q25 and MiXCR, keeping in-frame beta chains. Every distinct CDR3 protein forms one entry, paired with its most common genes and DNA. In this record, the V and J calls reflect TCRdb's handling and not the investigators' own analysis. For this sample the table gives around 470,000 distinct CDR3 sequences, of which 13% to 15% were detected only once. Approximately 9.8% of the sample belongs to the ten largest clones.

For CDR1 and CDR2, the germline V gene (reference sequence) lists SEHNR and FQNEAQ. V was cut back by 5 bases and J by 4 bases, leaving a gap of 14 bases between them. Inclusive of the bounding cysteine and phenylalanine, the CDR3 is 14 residues long. Only the CDR3 DNA is retained, 42 bases long and in frame from the first base. Rearrangement joined TRBV7-9 to TRBJ1-1; a tentative D call is TRBD1 (5 bases match). The sample taken for sequencing was blood. The receptor's source is a woman aged 25 to 39 with Graves' ophthalmopathy. Donor details come from another sample of the same person, matched by shared clones. DNA sequence: TGTGCCAGCAGCCACGGGACCCCAGGCACTGAAGCTTTCTTT. This is translated as CASSHGTPGTEAFF.